The clone carrying this TCR beta chain was detected ten times or more. The data belong to a study of blood T cell repertoires in COVID-19. TCRdb's copy holds only in-frame clones and misses some; the assay was immunoSEQ multiplex PCR. Among fewer than 250,000 clones listed, more than 80% were seen once. This CDR3 is 11 amino acids long. With 5 bases removed from V and 15 bases from J, the gap between germline ends came to 14 bases. CDR1 and CDR2 from the germline V gene are SNHLY and FYNNEI. The sample taken for sequencing was peripheral blood. This sequence originates from a human donor in a cohort sampled during active COVID-19. V and J are TRBV2 and TRBJ2-1; the D gene is possibly TRBD1 (7 bases). CDR3 coding DNA: TGTGCCAGCAGTAATCAGGGGGAGGTGTTCTTC. This codes for CASSNQGEVFF.